There are a few counts of the clone carrying this TCR beta chain. Authors' processing steps: How many nucleated cells were present was estimated from reference gene primer amplification. Clones were sequenced by immunoSEQ multiplex PCR, and TCRdb holds only the in-frame ones, with some missing. V and J calls and clone size are those listed in that table; D and trimming were worked out from the DNA. Here the sample spans approximately 260,000 clones, around four fifths being singletons. This sample is drawn from a study of blood T cell repertoires in COVID-19. Study in general: Spain, Italy and the United States supplied samples that represented acute and convalescent COVID-19. PBMCs, B-cell-depleted T cells, or T cells were the source of the cDNA or gDNA that made up the material.

The CDR3 has 14 amino acids. Trimming cost V 5 bases and J 7 bases, with 18 bases left between them. CDR1 and CDR2 from the germline V gene are SEHNR and FQNEAQ (reference sequence). Sequencing input: peripheral blood. The rearrangement joins TRBV7-9 to TRBJ2-7; D possibly corresponds to TRBD1 (6 bases). The TCR sequence derives from a woman aged 60-75 years with active or convalescent COVID-19. The CDR3 DNA is TGTGCCAGCAGCCCGACAGGCCCCACCCGGGAGCAGTACTTC. This gives the protein CASSPTGPTREQYF. The full variable domain, completed using reference TRBV7-9 and TRBJ2-7, is DTGVSQNPRHKITKRGQNVTFRCDPISEHNRLYWYRQTLGQGPEFLTYFQNEAQLEKSRLLSDRFSAERPKGSFSTLEIQRTEQGDSAMYLCASSPTGPTREQYFGPGTRLTVT.